This T cell receptor (beta chain) was documented in a study of cytomegalovirus exposure and HLA in healthy donors. General observations from the study: The tendency of first-cohort TCR clusters to co-occur in the 120 or so validation repertoires was the finding of a later analysis.

Remarks on this clone: As yet, its antigen is unknown.

TCRdb's table, derived via immunoSEQ multiplex PCR, lists solely in-frame clones and lacks some. The table shows 250,000 or so clones, with roughly 87% occurring only once. V dropped 1 base and J dropped 5; count of bases not matched to a gene: 6. Germline V CDR1 and CDR2: MDHEN, SYDVKM. CDR3 size: 15 residues. What was sequenced was PBMCs. The origin of this receptor is a man aged 18-30 years in good health and CMV-seropositive. The gene calls are TRBV28 and TRBJ2-7; 9 nucleotides agree with TRBD1. The CDR3 sequence: CASSLYPGQGHEQYF. In nucleotides, the CDR3 is TGTGCCAGCAGTTTATACCCGGGACAGGGCCACGAGCAGTACTTC.